The 9 T cell receptor beta chains reported below all come from one sample, sequenced in a study of blood T cell repertoires in COVID-19. Profiled with immunoSEQ multiplex PCR; TCRdb holds only in-frame clones, not every one. Of under 450,000 clones in the sample, roughly 87% are singletons; the top ten hold 3%. Sequenced: PBMCs or T cells enriched from blood (not recorded which). These receptors were obtained from a woman aged 25 to 39 who had recovered from COVID-19.

The rearrangement links TRBV7-8 to TRBJ1-6, with 7 bases matching TRBD1. V lost 5 bases to trimming and J lost 10 bases; unmatched junction nucleotides: 14. CDR3 length: 16 amino acids. Germline-derived CDR1 and CDR2 are SGHVS and FQNEAQ. The chain's CDR3 is CASSRTHRDRPSPLHF. CDR3 nucleotide sequence: TGTGCCAGCAGCCGAACCCACCGGGACAGACCCTCACCCCTCCACTTT. Looking up the rest from reference TRBV7-8 and TRBJ1-6 gives the full variable domain: GAGVSQSPRYKVAKRGQDVALRCDPISGHVSLFWYQQALGQGPEFLTYFQNEAQLDKSGLPSDRFFAERPEGSVSTLKIQRTQQEDSAVYLCASSRTHRDRPSPLHFGNGTRLTVT.

This clone was detected once. This chain links TRBV5-1 with TRBJ2-7, with 8 bases aligning to TRBD2. V shed 3 bases, J shed 5 bases, and the junction held 10 bases outside the gene matches. Germline loops: CDR1 SGHRS, CDR2 YFSETQ. CDR3 length: 15 residues. CDR3 sequence (DNA): TGCGCCAGCAGCTACAAGCAGCGGGGGTCAAACGAGCAGTACTTC. This gives the protein CASSYKQRGSNEQYF.

This clone was counted only a few times. The J gene is TRBJ2-1, the V gene TRBV28, with 10 positions matching TRBD2. The length of the CDR3 is 16 residues. The germline V gene encodes CDR1 MDHEN and CDR2 SYDVKM. V was pared by 5 bases and J by 7 bases, with 11 bases of the junction left unmatched. The CDR3 nucleotides are TGTGCCAGCAGTGCCCCACTAGCGGGACTTACAAATGAGCAGTTCTTC. Its protein is CASSAPLAGLTNEQFF.

The J gene is TRBJ1-5, the V gene TRBV19, with 9 bases aligning to TRBD1. This CDR3 comprises 14 residues. The germline gives CDR1 LNHDA, CDR2 SQIVND (reference sequence). The V gene end was trimmed by 8 bases and the J gene end by 6 bases; junction bases not matched to a gene: 8. CDR3 in amino acids: CASADGTGLQPQHF. The CDR3 DNA follows: TGTGCCAGTGCGGATGGGACAGGGCTTCAGCCCCAGCATTTT.

The gene calls are TRBV19 and TRBJ1-2, with D unclear. Germline-derived CDR1 and CDR2 are LNHDA and SQIVND (reference sequence). Trimming stripped 10 bases from V and 1 base from J, with 16 bases between. The CDR3 consists of 14 residues. In DNA, the CDR3 is TGTGCCACAGCCCGGGATCCCTATAACTATGGCTACACCTTC. Translated, it gives CATARDPYNYGYTF.

The chain combines TRBV5-1 with TRBJ1-2, with TRBD1 identical over 8 bases. V trimming: 4 bases; J trimming: 0 bases; junction bases outside the gene matches: 5. This CDR3 is built from 15 residues. Germline lookup yields CDR1 SGHRS and CDR2 YFSETQ. The CDR3: CASSGQGPPNYGYTF. In DNA, the CDR3 is TGCGCCAGCAGCGGACAGGGACCTCCTAACTATGGCTACACCTTC. The entire variable domain, with the rest obtained from reference TRBV5-1 and TRBJ1-2, is as follows: KAGVTQTPRYLIKTRGQQVTLSCSPISGHRSVSWYQQTPGQGLQFLFEYFSETQRNKGNFPGRFSGRQFSNSRSEMNVSTLELGDSALYLCASSGQGPPNYGYTFGSGTRLTVV.

The chain combines TRBV5-1 with TRBJ2-2; the D gene is possibly TRBD2 (6 bases). CDR3 length equals 16 residues. The germline gives CDR1 SGHRS, CDR2 YFSETQ. The V end was cut by 0 bases, the J end by 3 bases, with 12 bases between. This CDR3 reads CASSLDGGVYTGELFF. The CDR3 DNA reads TGCGCCAGCAGCTTGGACGGCGGGGTGTACACCGGGGAGCTGTTTTTT.

This chain connects TRBV5-1 to TRBJ1-1, with 7 nucleotides matching TRBD1. The CDR3 totals 13 residues. Germline trimming cut 5 bases from V and 3 bases from J; bases unmatched to any gene: 4. Germline V gene sequence: CDR1 SGHRS, CDR2 YFSETQ. Here the CDR3 reads CASSYTGDTEAFF. In DNA form, the CDR3 reads TGCGCCAGCAGTTATACAGGGGACACTGAAGCTTTCTTT.

The chain recombines TRBV5-1 with TRBJ1-1; D gene uncertain. Germline V gene lookup returns CDR1 SGHRS and CDR2 YFSETQ. V dropped 3 bases and J dropped 1 base, with 7 bases sitting between them. The CDR3 length is 13 residues. CDR3 residues: CASSSAGNTEAFF. The CDR3 DNA follows: TGCGCCAGCAGCTCGGCAGGGAACACTGAAGCTTTCTTT.